These 9 T cell receptor beta chains came from one sample sequenced in a study of blood T cell repertoires in COVID-19. Produced via immunoSEQ multiplex PCR; TCRdb's table is partial and in-frame only. In the table there are hundreds of thousands of clones, 70% to 90% of which are singletons. Sequenced: peripheral blood. The receptors come from a human donor in a cohort sampled during active COVID-19.

J is TRBJ1-1 and V is TRBV6-5; 7 bases align to TRBD1. CDR3 length: 14 residues. Germline CDR1 MNHEY, CDR2 SVGAGI. With 6 bases clipped from V and 2 bases from J, the junction kept 6 bases outside the gene matches. CDR3 loop: CASRRQGGNTEAFF. In DNA form, the CDR3 reads TGTGCCAGCAGACGACAGGGTGGTAACACTGAAGCTTTCTTT.

This chain links TRBV19 with TRBJ1-5; 9 bases agree with TRBD1. Germline values: CDR1 LNHDA, CDR2 SQIVND (reference sequence). The CDR3 consists of 14 residues. The ends lost 2 bases at V and 5 bases at J; junction bases unmatched: 1. CDR3 loop: CASSIRTGDQPQHF. CDR3 DNA: TGTGCCAGTAGTATAAGGACAGGGGATCAGCCCCAGCATTTT.

This rearrangement joins TRBV3-1 (or the pseudogene TRBV3-2) to TRBJ1-6; 9 nucleotides agree with TRBD1. Germline CDR1 reads LGHDT; CDR2 reads YNNKEL (reference sequence). This CDR3 is built from 19 residues. J gave up 1 base and V 4 bases, and 11 bases lay outside the gene matches. In DNA, the CDR3 is TGTGCCAGCAGCCCAACAGGGGGCGCGTCTCCTTCCTATAATTCACCCCTCCACTTT. This translates into CASSPTGGASPSYNSPLHF.

The gene calls are TRBV10-3 and TRBJ2-1, with D possibly TRBD1 on 5 matching bases. Trimming shortened V by 0 bases and J by 8 bases, and 11 bases separated the two germline ends. The CDR3 contains 14 residues. Germline V gene lookup returns CDR1 ENHRY and CDR2 SYGVKD. CDR3 DNA sequence: TGTGCCATCAGTGAGTCAGGGGCGACGCATGAGCAGTTCTTC. This translates into CAISESGATHEQFF.

The rearrangement joins TRBV15 to TRBJ2-7, with 7 bases identical to TRBD2. V was pared by 0 bases and J by 7 bases, with 6 bases of the junction left unmatched. From germline, CDR1 is LNHNV and CDR2 YYDKDF (reference sequence). The CDR3 consists of 14 residues. CDR3 in amino acids: CATSRDGGGEEQYF. Written as DNA, the CDR3 is TGTGCCACCAGCAGAGATGGTGGGGGGGAGGAGCAGTACTTC.

This clone was counted only a few times. CDR3 DNA: TGCAGCGCCGATGTAGTCATGAACACTGAAGCTTTCTTT. Amino acids: CSADVVMNTEAFF. The chain uses TRBV29-1 and TRBJ1-1; D gene uncertain. CDR1 SQVTM and CDR2 ANQGSEA come from the germline V gene. The ends were cut back, 7 bases at V and 0 bases at J, with 12 bases in the middle. The CDR3 is 13 amino acids.

The CDR3 DNA is TGTGCCAGCAGCCCAGGGGGCACATACTTCACAGATACGCAGTATTTT. As protein: CASSPGGTYFTDTQYF. The chain joins TRBV3-1 (or the pseudogene TRBV3-2) to TRBJ2-3, with 8 bases lining up with TRBD1. Germline-derived CDR1 and CDR2 are LGHDT and YNNKEL (reference sequence). The V and J ends lost 4 bases and 2 bases, in that order; junction bases with no gene match: 8. The CDR3 extends over 16 amino acids.

The chain couples TRBV6-1 to TRBJ2-3, with 13 bases identical to TRBD2. The CDR3 consists of 18 residues. V lost 3 bases to trimming and J lost 2 bases; unmatched junction nucleotides: 8. From germline, CDR1 is MNHNS and CDR2 SASEGT. Here the CDR3 DNA reads TGTGCCAGCAGTGACAGACTGACTAGCGGGGGGTCCACAGATACGCAGTATTTT. Its translation is CASSDRLTSGGSTDTQYF.

The chain recombines TRBV24-1 with TRBJ2-3; TRBD2 agrees at 14 bases. Trimming at V came to 4 bases and at J to 2 bases, leaving 7 bases not matched to a gene. Germline V lookup: CDR1 KGHDR, CDR2 SFDVKD. CDR3 length: 18 residues. In DNA, the CDR3 is TGTGCCACCAGTGACGACCGGACTAGCGGGGGGTCCACAGATACGCAGTATTTT. Amino acid sequence: CATSDDRTSGGSTDTQYF.